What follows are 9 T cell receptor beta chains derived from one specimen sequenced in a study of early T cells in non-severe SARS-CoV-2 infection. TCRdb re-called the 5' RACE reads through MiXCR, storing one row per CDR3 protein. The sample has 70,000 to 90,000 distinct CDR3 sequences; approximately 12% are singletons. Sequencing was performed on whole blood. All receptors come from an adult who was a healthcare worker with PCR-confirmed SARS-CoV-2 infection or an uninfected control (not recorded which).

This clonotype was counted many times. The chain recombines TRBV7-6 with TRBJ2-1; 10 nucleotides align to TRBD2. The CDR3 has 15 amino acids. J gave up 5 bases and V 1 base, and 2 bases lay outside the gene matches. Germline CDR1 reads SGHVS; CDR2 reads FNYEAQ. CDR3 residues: CASSLELAGDNEQFF. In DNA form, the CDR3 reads TGTGCCAGCAGCTTAGAGCTAGCGGGGGACAATGAGCAGTTCTTC. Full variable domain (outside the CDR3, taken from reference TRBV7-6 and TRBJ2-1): GAGVSQSPRYKVTKRGQDVALRCDPISGHVSLYWYRQALGQGPEFLTYFNYEAQQDKSGLPNDRFSAERPEGSISTLTIQRTEQRDSAMYRCASSLELAGDNEQFFGPGTRLTVL.

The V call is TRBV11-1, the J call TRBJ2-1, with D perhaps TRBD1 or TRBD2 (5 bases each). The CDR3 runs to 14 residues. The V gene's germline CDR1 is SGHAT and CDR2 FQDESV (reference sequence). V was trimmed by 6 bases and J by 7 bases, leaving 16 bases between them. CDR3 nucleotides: TGTGCCAGCAGATCCGGTGGGGGTCGGAATGAGCAGTTCTTC. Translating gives CASRSGGGRNEQFF.

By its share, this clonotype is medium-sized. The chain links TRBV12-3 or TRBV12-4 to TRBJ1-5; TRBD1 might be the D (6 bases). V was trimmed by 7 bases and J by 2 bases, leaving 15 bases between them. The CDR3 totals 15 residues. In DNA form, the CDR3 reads TGTGCCAGCACCATCAGGGGAATCGGCAATCAGCCCCAGCATTTT. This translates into CASTIRGIGNQPQHF.

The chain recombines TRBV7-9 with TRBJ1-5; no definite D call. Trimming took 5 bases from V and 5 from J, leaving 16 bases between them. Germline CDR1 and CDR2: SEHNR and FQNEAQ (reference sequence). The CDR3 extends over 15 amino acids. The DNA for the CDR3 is TGTGCCAGCAGCACATCAGCGGGGATTCATCAGCCCCAGCATTTT. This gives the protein CASSTSAGIHQPQHF.

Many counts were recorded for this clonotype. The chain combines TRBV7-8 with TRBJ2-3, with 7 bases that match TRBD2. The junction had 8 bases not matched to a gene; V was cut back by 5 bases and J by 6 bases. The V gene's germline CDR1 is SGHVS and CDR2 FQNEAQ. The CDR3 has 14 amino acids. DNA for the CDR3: TGTGCCAGCAGCACCGCTAGCGGACACGATACGCAGTATTTT. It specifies CASSTASGHDTQYF.

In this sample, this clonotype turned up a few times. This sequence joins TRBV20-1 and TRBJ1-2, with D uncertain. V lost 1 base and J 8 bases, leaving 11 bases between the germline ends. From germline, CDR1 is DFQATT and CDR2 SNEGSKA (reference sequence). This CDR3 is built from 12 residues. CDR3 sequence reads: CSARVNTRGYTF. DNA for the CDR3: TGCAGTGCTAGAGTTAACACGAGAGGCTACACCTTC.

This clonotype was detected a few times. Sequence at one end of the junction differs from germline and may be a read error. The CDR3 loop is CDSSPDSYYNEQFF. The CDR3 region has the DNA TGTGACAGCAGCCCGGACAGCTACTACAATGAGCAGTTCTTC. The chain is built from TRBV28 and TRBJ2-1, with TRBD1 as a possible D gene (6 bases). The CDR3 covers 14 residues. Per the germline V gene, CDR1 is MDHEN and CDR2 is SYDVKM.

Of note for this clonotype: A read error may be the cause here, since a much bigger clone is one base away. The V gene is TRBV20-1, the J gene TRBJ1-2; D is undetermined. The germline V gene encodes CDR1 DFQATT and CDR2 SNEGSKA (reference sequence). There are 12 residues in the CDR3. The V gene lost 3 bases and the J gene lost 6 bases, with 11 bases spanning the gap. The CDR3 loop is CSARNTDNGYTF. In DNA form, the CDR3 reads TGCAGTGCTAGGAATACTGACAATGGCTACACCTTC.

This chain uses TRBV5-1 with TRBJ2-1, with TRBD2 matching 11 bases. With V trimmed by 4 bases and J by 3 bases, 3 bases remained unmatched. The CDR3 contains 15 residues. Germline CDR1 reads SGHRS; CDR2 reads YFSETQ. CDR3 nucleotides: TGCGCCAGCAGCCCACTAGCGGGAGACTACAATGAGCAGTTCTTC. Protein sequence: CASSPLAGDYNEQFF.